The 29 T cell receptor beta chains in this list originate from one sample, sequenced in a study of blood T cells in healthy people across ages. Through a sample-barcoded 5' primer and a J-beta primer mix, a second PCR was run for about 6 to 11 cycles. TCRdb re-called the 5' RACE reads with MiXCR, one entry per CDR3 protein. The sample shows fewer than 1 million distinct CDR3 sequences, around two fifths of them seen only once. The material sequenced was blood. The receptors were gathered from a man aged 60-69 years in good health.

The chain joins TRBV12-3 or TRBV12-4 to TRBJ1-1; D is undetermined. V lost 3 bases and J 3 bases, leaving 8 bases between the germline ends. The CDR3 has 13 residues. CDR3: CASSFGRDTEAFF. Written as DNA, the CDR3 is TGTGCCAGCAGTTTTGGACGGGACACTGAAGCTTTCTTT.

This clonotype was seen once. The V and J genes are TRBV7-6 and TRBJ2-5; TRBD1 matches at 8 bases. V dropped 3 bases and J dropped 6; count of bases not matched to a gene: 9. Germline V gene sequence: CDR1 SGHVS, CDR2 FNYEAQ. The CDR3 has 15 amino acids. CDR3 residues: CASSLQPGGSKTQYF. CDR3 nucleotides: TGTGCCAGCAGCTTGCAGCCAGGGGGCTCGAAGACCCAGTACTTC.

This clonotype was recorded a few times. A single base separates this from a much larger clone, so it may be a read error. The chain has TRBV29-1 and TRBJ2-3; D not certain. V was clipped by 5 bases and J by 7 bases, with 13 bases between them. CDR1 is SQVTM and CDR2 is ANQGSEA in the germline V gene. The CDR3 is made up of 12 amino acids. The CDR3 coding sequence is TGCAGCGTTACAATGGACGGTTATACGCAGTATTTT. It yields the protein CSVTMDGYTQYF.

This clonotype was seen a handful of times. The chain couples TRBV27 to TRBJ2-2; D gene uncertain. This CDR3 is built from 14 residues. Germline V gene data show CDR1 as MNHEY and CDR2 as SMNVEV (reference sequence). V lost 3 bases and J 1 base, leaving 6 bases between the germline ends. The CDR3 is CASSFSGNTGELFF. CDR3 in DNA: TGTGCCAGCAGTTTTAGTGGGAACACCGGGGAGCTGTTTTTT.

The chain has TRBV7-6 and TRBJ2-7; 10 nucleotides agree with TRBD1. J lost 4 bases, V lost 5 bases, and 8 bases had no gene match. This CDR3 region has 15 residues. Germline V lookup: CDR1 SGHVS, CDR2 FNYEAQ. CDR3: CASSPTGGQQYEQYF. In nucleotides, the CDR3 is TGTGCCAGCAGCCCGACAGGGGGCCAACAATACGAGCAGTACTTC.

Notes on this clonotype: A much bigger clone sits one base away, suggesting this may be a read error. The gene calls are TRBV29-1 and TRBJ2-1; weak D call: TRBD2 (5 bases). The CDR3 sequence is 13 residues long. Germline values: CDR1 SQVTM, CDR2 ANQGSEA. CDR3 amino acids: CSVEGRSYNGQFF. The DNA of the CDR3 is TGCAGCGTTGAGGGGAGATCCTACAATGGGCAGTTCTTC.

This chain connects TRBV6-5 to TRBJ2-1, with D tentatively TRBD2 (6 bases). V was shortened by 0 bases and J by 7 bases, with 13 bases between the two germline ends. CDR1 MNHEY and CDR2 SVGAGI come from the germline V gene. This CDR3 region has 15 residues. DNA for the CDR3: TGTGCCAGCAGTTACTCCCGAGGAGGGGCGAATGAGCAGTTCTTC. Residues: CASSYSRGGANEQFF.

This chain links TRBV30 with TRBJ2-7; weak D call: TRBD1 (7 bases). The CDR3 is 14 residues long. CDR1 is GTSNPN and CDR2 is SVGIG in the germline V gene (reference sequence). Between the trimmed V and J ends, which lost 3 bases and 4 bases, there was a span of 16 bases. CDR3 nucleotide sequence: TGTGCCTGGAGGGCGGAGGGGGCTCGATACGAGCAGTACTTC. The encoded protein is CAWRAEGARYEQYF.

The chain has TRBV20-1 and TRBJ2-1, with D possibly TRBD2 on 6 matching bases. This CDR3 spans 17 amino acids. The germline CDR1 and CDR2 sequences are DFQATT and SNEGSKA (reference sequence). Trimming removed 8 bases from V and 6 bases from J, with 29 bases in between. The CDR3 coding sequence is TGCAGTTACAGCCGTGGACCTACCGGGGGTCTCTTCAATGAGCAGTTCTTC. This encodes CSYSRGPTGGLFNEQFF.

The genes are TRBV29-1 and TRBJ2-7; 7 nucleotides match TRBD1. The CDR3 contains 14 residues. Germline values: CDR1 SQVTM, CDR2 ANQGSEA. Trimming took 5 bases from V and 2 from J; bases not matched to a gene: 9. The CDR3 DNA is TGCAGCGTTTTGCTCTCCACAGGGGCCTACGAGCAGTACTTC. Translated: CSVLLSTGAYEQYF.

This clonotype was detected only once. The J gene is TRBJ2-3, the V gene TRBV6-2 or TRBV6-3; tentatively, D is TRBD2 (5 bases). V was cut by 7 bases and J by 1 base, with 12 bases left in between. Germline V lookup: CDR1 MNHEY, CDR2 SVGEGT. CDR3 length: 14 amino acids. The CDR3 region has the DNA TGTGCCAGCACCCACGGGGTACGCACAGATACGCAGTATTTT. Protein sequence: CASTHGVRTDTQYF.

This clonotype was seen ten or more times. V and J are TRBV10-3 and TRBJ2-1; D gene ambiguous. V was shortened by 0 bases and J by 1 base, with 1 base between the two germline ends. The germline CDR1 and CDR2 sequences are ENHRY and SYGVKD. This CDR3 contains 13 residues. DNA for the CDR3: TGTGCCATCAGTGAGTCGTCCTACAATGAGCAGTTCTTC. Amino acids: CAISESSYNEQFF.

The rearrangement joins TRBV7-2 to TRBJ2-1, with D perhaps TRBD1 (5 bases). Between the trimmed V and J ends, which lost 6 bases and 3 bases, there was a span of 15 bases. In germline, CDR1 is SGHTA, CDR2 FQGNSA. The CDR3 totals 15 residues. CDR3 in DNA: TGTGCCAGCAGTCCCCAGGGATTGGTCTACAATGAGCAGTTCTTC. Encoded protein: CASSPQGLVYNEQFF.

This clonotype occurred once. The chain joins TRBV6-5 to TRBJ1-1, with a tentative D call TRBD1 (6 bases). Trimming stripped 2 bases from V and 0 bases from J, with 16 bases between. The germline gives CDR1 MNHEY, CDR2 SVGAGI. This CDR3 has 17 amino acids. CDR3 bases: TGTGCCAGCAGTTACAGGAGGGGGTTAGATATGAACACTGAAGCTTTCTTT. Amino acid sequence: CASSYRRGLDMNTEAFF.

The CDR3 bases are TGCAGTGCTGGTACTAGCGGGGGGAAAACAGATACGCAGTATTTT. Its protein product is CSAGTSGGKTDTQYF. The genes are TRBV20-1 and TRBJ2-3; 12 bases fit TRBD2. The CDR3 has 15 amino acids. Germline-derived CDR1 and CDR2 are DFQATT and SNEGSKA (reference sequence). J lost 3 bases, V lost 5 bases, and 6 bases had no gene match.

About this clonotype: A read error may produce the germline difference seen at one junction end. This chain connects TRBV7-2 to TRBJ2-1; 7 positions agree with TRBD2. Germline-derived CDR1 and CDR2 are SGHTA and FQGNSA. The CDR3 extends over 16 amino acids. CDR3: CVSSPRAAGDHNEQFF. In DNA form, the CDR3 reads TGTGTCAGCAGCCCCCGTGCTGCGGGGGACCACAATGAGCAGTTCTTC.

Concerning this clonotype itself: At one end, the junction sequence differs from germline, possibly due to a read error. The chain employs TRBV29-1 and TRBJ2-7, with TRBD1 identical over 8 bases. Per germline, CDR1 SQVTM and CDR2 ANQGSEA. The CDR3 is 16 residues long. DNA for the CDR3: TGCAGCGTTAAAGAGGGCCAGGGGGCAGGCTCCTACGAGCAGTACTTC. Amino acids: CSVKEGQGAGSYEQYF.

This rearrangement joins TRBV10-3 to TRBJ1-1; 10 bases map to TRBD1. Germline values: CDR1 ENHRY, CDR2 SYGVKD. The J segment lost 1 base and the V segment lost 10 bases, leaving 9 bases of the junction unmatched. The CDR3 is 15 residues long. CDR3 loop: CATTWTGGKNTEAFF. The CDR3 DNA reads as TGTGCCACCACCTGGACAGGGGGGAAGAACACTGAAGCTTTCTTT.

The V and J genes are TRBV6-6 and TRBJ2-1, with 8 bases identical to TRBD2. Trimming cost V 6 bases and J 12 bases; bases outside gene matches: 7. The CDR3 has 12 residues. The germline gives CDR1 MNHNY, CDR2 SVGAGI (reference sequence). Written as DNA, the CDR3 is TGTGCCAGCAGGGGACTAGTTAAATGGCAGTTCTTC. Residues: CASRGLVKWQFF.

J is TRBJ1-6 and V is TRBV12-3 or TRBV12-4; no clear D gene. V lost 7 bases and J lost 4, with 14 bases in between. The CDR3 extends over 15 amino acids. CDR3 protein: CASTRVGFYNSPLHF. In nucleotides, the CDR3 is TGTGCCAGCACCCGGGTGGGGTTTTATAATTCACCCCTCCACTTT.

This clonotype was found a few times. V and J are TRBV20-1 and TRBJ2-1, with D perhaps being TRBD1 or TRBD2 (7 bases each). The length of the CDR3 is 16 residues. The V gene lost 3 bases and the J gene lost 2 bases, with 17 bases spanning the gap. Germline values: CDR1 DFQATT, CDR2 SNEGSKA (reference sequence). The CDR3 nucleotides are TGCAGTGCTAGCTTCAGGGGGGGAGGGGCCTACAATGAGCAGTTCTTC. It specifies CSASFRGGGAYNEQFF.

The gene calls are TRBV6-2 or TRBV6-3 and TRBJ1-2; perhaps TRBD1 as D (5 bases). The CDR3 loop spans 13 amino acids. The germline V and J ends were trimmed by 0 bases and 6 bases, with 8 bases remaining between them. Germline CDR1 is MNHEY and CDR2 is SVGEGT. CDR3 residues: CASSYSSGNGYTF. The CDR3 DNA reads TGTGCCAGCAGTTACTCTTCAGGGAATGGCTACACCTTC.

The chain carries TRBV5-1 and TRBJ1-1; TRBD1 aligns across 8 bases. V shed 4 bases and J 6 bases; nucleotides not matched to a gene: 8. This CDR3 has 14 residues. Per germline, CDR1 SGHRS and CDR2 YFSETQ. The CDR3 DNA is TGCGCCAGCAGCGCACTGACAGGGGTCGCTGAAGCTTTCTTT. Translation gives CASSALTGVAEAFF.

Details on this clonotype: Sequence at one end of the junction differs from germline and may be a read error. The chain joins TRBV7-9 to TRBJ2-3; D might be TRBD1 (6 bases). The CDR3 has 17 residues. The germline V gene has CDR1 SEHNR and CDR2 FQNEAQ (reference sequence). CDR3 residues: CASSSYIDRKDTDTQYF. The CDR3 nucleotides read TGTGCTAGCAGTTCCTATATCGACAGGAAAGACACAGATACGCAGTATTTT.

The genes are TRBV11-2 and TRBJ2-7; 8 bases line up with TRBD2. The CDR3 is 15 residues long. J gave up 2 bases and V 1 base, and 4 bases lay outside the gene matches. CDR1 SGHAT and CDR2 FQNNGV come from the germline V gene. The CDR3 bases are TGTGCCAGCAGCTTAGCGGCGGGGGGAGCCTACGAGCAGTACTTC. Protein: CASSLAAGGAYEQYF.

V usage is TRBV5-6 and J usage is TRBJ2-5, with D perhaps assigned TRBD1 or TRBD2 (5 bases each). The CDR3 covers 12 residues. Trimming removed 7 bases from V and 1 base from J, with 8 bases in between. Looked up from germline, CDR1 is SGHDT and CDR2 is YYEEEE. The CDR3 sequence is CASEGTQETQYF. CDR3 coding DNA: TGTGCCAGCGAGGGGACCCAAGAGACCCAGTACTTC.

The chain recombines TRBV12-3 or TRBV12-4 with TRBJ1-2; TRBD1 matches at 7 bases. The J segment lost 6 bases and the V segment lost 7 bases, leaving 2 bases of the junction unmatched. CDR3 length equals 11 residues. CDR3 in DNA: TGTGCCAGCACAGACAGGGATGGCTACACCTTC. This translates into CASTDRDGYTF.

The rearrangement joins TRBV20-1 to TRBJ2-5; D not certain. CDR3 length: 15 residues. V lost 0 bases to trimming and J lost 2 bases, with 13 bases between them. Germline V gives CDR1 DFQATT, CDR2 SNEGSKA (reference sequence). The CDR3 sequence: CSARDPRKGQETQYF. The CDR3 nucleotides are TGCAGTGCTAGAGATCCTAGAAAAGGACAAGAGACCCAGTACTTC.

The chain employs TRBV7-2 and TRBJ2-5; 7 positions agree with TRBD1. This CDR3 region has 16 residues. Germline V gives CDR1 SGHTA, CDR2 FQGNSA. With 2 bases clipped from V and 5 bases from J, the junction kept 11 bases outside the gene matches. CDR3 region: CASSLRRTGRTETQYF. The CDR3 DNA is TGTGCCAGCAGCTTACGGAGGACAGGTCGGACCGAGACCCAGTACTTC.